Below are 14 T cell receptor beta chains sequenced from a single sample in a study of blood T cell repertoires in COVID-19. Profiling relied on immunoSEQ multiplex PCR, and the TCRdb table lists in-frame clones only, not all of them. This table holds approximately 94,000 clones, just over 85% found once. The specimen sequenced was peripheral blood. These receptors all stem from a human donor in a cohort sampled during active COVID-19.

The rearrangement links TRBV4-1 to TRBJ2-1; 7 bases align to TRBD1. CDR3 length equals 16 residues. With V trimmed by 0 bases and J by 3 bases, 5 bases remained unmatched. Germline V gene sequence: CDR1 MGHRA, CDR2 YSYEKL. The CDR3 sequence: CASSQDQGTVYNEQFF. The CDR3 DNA reads TGCGCCAGCAGCCAAGATCAAGGGACAGTCTACAATGAGCAGTTCTTC.

J is TRBJ2-3 and V is TRBV11-2; a weak D match, TRBD2 (5 bases). The CDR3 has 17 residues. The ends were cut back, 2 bases at V and 0 bases at J, with 15 bases in the middle. Germline loops: CDR1 SGHAT, CDR2 FQNNGV. The CDR3 loop is CASSLSGGVSSTDTQYF. In DNA, the CDR3 is TGTGCCAGCAGCTTAAGTGGAGGCGTCTCGAGCACAGATACGCAGTATTTT. The full variable domain, its missing parts supplied by reference TRBV11-2 and TRBJ2-3, is EAGVAQSPRYKIIEKRQSVAFWCNPISGHATLYWYQQILGQGPKLLIQFQNNGVVDDSQLPKDRFSAERLKGVDSTLKIQPAKLEDSAVYLCASSLSGGVSSTDTQYFGPGTRLTVL.

The gene calls are TRBV7-2 and TRBJ2-2; 8 bases fit TRBD1. Germline V gives CDR1 SGHTA, CDR2 FQGNSA. V was pared by 8 bases and J by 4 bases, with 12 bases of the junction left unmatched. This CDR3 is built from 16 residues. CDR3 region: CASPYWGRGPTGELFF. CDR3 nucleotide sequence: TGTGCCAGCCCATACTGGGGCAGGGGGCCCACCGGGGAGCTGTTTTTT.

The rearrangement joins TRBV18 to TRBJ1-2, with 10 bases matching TRBD1. Looked up from germline, CDR1 is KGHSH and CDR2 is LQKENI. The CDR3 is 16 amino acids. Trimming removed 3 bases from V and 2 bases from J; junction bases left unmatched: 6. The CDR3 DNA reads TGTGCCAGCTCACCTCGGGGACAGGGGACCAACTATGGCTACACCTTC. Protein product: CASSPRGQGTNYGYTF.

J is TRBJ1-6 and V is TRBV28, with 8 bases fitting TRBD1. From germline, CDR1 is MDHEN and CDR2 SYDVKM. V lost 11 bases, J lost 3 bases, and 6 bases stayed unmatched. CDR3 length: 14 residues. Written as DNA, the CDR3 is TGTGCCGTCCAGGGGGCATTCTATAATTCACCCCTCCACTTT. Translation gives CAVQGAFYNSPLHF.

The chain has TRBV3-1 (or the pseudogene TRBV3-2) and TRBJ1-1; D call uncertain. This CDR3 is built from 14 residues. Germline CDR1 reads LGHDT; CDR2 reads YNNKEL (reference sequence). V lost 0 bases and J lost 1, with 6 bases in between. The CDR3 sequence: CASSQDSGNTEAFF. DNA of the CDR3: TGTGCCAGCAGCCAAGATTCAGGGAACACTGAAGCTTTCTTT.

The chain uses TRBV27 and TRBJ2-5; 9 bases are shared with TRBD1. This CDR3 is 14 amino acids long. Trimming cost V 7 bases and J 3 bases; bases outside gene matches: 6. Germline lookup yields CDR1 MNHEY and CDR2 SMNVEV (reference sequence). The CDR3 nucleotides are TGTGCCAGCACCCGACAGGGGGGAAAAGAGACCCAGTACTTC. It specifies CASTRQGGKETQYF.

V is TRBV25-1 and J is TRBJ2-2, with TRBD1 as a possible D gene (6 bases). The germline CDR1 and CDR2 sequences are MGHDK and SYGVNS. Trimming removed 7 bases from V and 2 bases from J, with 14 bases in between. This CDR3 region has 15 residues. The CDR3 is CASTPDSRNTGELFF. DNA for the CDR3: TGTGCCAGCACTCCGGACAGTAGAAACACCGGGGAGCTGTTTTTT.

The rearrangement joins TRBV19 to TRBJ2-7, with 9 bases aligning to TRBD2. In germline, CDR1 is LNHDA, CDR2 SQIVND (reference sequence). CDR3 length: 14 amino acids. After removal of 3 bases from V and 5 bases from J, the junction contained 5 bases not matched to a gene. The CDR3 region is CASSIRREGHEQYF. CDR3 nucleotides: TGTGCCAGTAGTATCAGGCGGGAGGGCCACGAGCAGTACTTC.

The chain is built from TRBV7-2 and TRBJ2-7, with a tentative D call TRBD2 (6 bases). CDR1 and CDR2 (germline): SGHTA, FQGNSA. Trimming removed 3 bases from V and 2 bases from J, with 11 bases in between. The CDR3 has 14 amino acids. This CDR3 reads CASSFSSVTYEQYF. The CDR3 nucleotides read TGTGCCAGCAGCTTTTCTAGCGTGACCTACGAGCAGTACTTC.

The V and J genes are TRBV5-1 and TRBJ2-1, with 11 bases lining up with TRBD2. The CDR3 is made up of 16 amino acids. The V gene end was trimmed by 0 bases and the J gene end by 4 bases; junction bases not matched to a gene: 3. Germline values: CDR1 SGHRS, CDR2 YFSETQ. The CDR3 spells CASSLGGTSGYNEQFF. The CDR3 coding sequence is TGCGCCAGCAGCTTGGGAGGGACTAGCGGTTACAATGAGCAGTTCTTC.

The chain employs TRBV29-1 and TRBJ2-1; 7 bases line up with TRBD1. The V segment lost 4 bases and the J segment 4 bases; nucleotides outside the gene matches: 7. Germline lookup yields CDR1 SQVTM and CDR2 ANQGSEA. CDR3 length: 14 amino acids. The CDR3 is CSVVLGTEYNEQFF. CDR3 nucleotides: TGCAGCGTTGTCCTTGGGACAGAGTACAATGAGCAGTTCTTC.

The chain employs TRBV28 and TRBJ1-4; D gene uncertain. Between the trimmed V and J ends, which lost 4 bases and 4 bases, there was a span of 16 bases. Germline V CDR1 and CDR2: MDHEN, SYDVKM. The CDR3 has 16 residues. The CDR3 loop is CASSSPSLVLNEKLFF. The CDR3 nucleotides are TGTGCCAGCAGTTCCCCCTCACTTGTCCTTAATGAAAAACTGTTTTTT.

The chain couples TRBV19 to TRBJ1-2; 8 bases are shared with TRBD1. The germline CDR1 and CDR2 sequences are LNHDA and SQIVND (reference sequence). The CDR3 contains 15 residues. Unmatched junction bases numbered 14, after V lost 8 bases and J lost 6 bases. CDR3 coding DNA: TGTGCCAGTCAATCCTCAGGGGGCGCTTCAAATGGCTACACCTTC. This codes for CASQSSGGASNGYTF.